This passage covers 2 T cell receptor beta chains from one sample sequenced in a study of T cells in Graves' hyperthyroidism and ophthalmopathy. Authors of the study amplified TCR beta CDR3 regions from RNA transcripts. The study used the HTBI primer set for a first-round RT-PCR of the TCR CDR3. A single record per CDR3 protein comes from TCRdb applying MiXCR to the multiplex PCR reads. Found here are 490,000 or so distinct CDR3 sequences, less than 25% of them singletons; the top ten hold around 50%. The sample consisted of blood. The receptors stem from a woman in her seventies with Graves' ophthalmopathy.

This clonotype was counted ten times or more. This chain connects TRBV20-1 to TRBJ2-3; 10 positions agree with TRBD2. Per germline, CDR1 DFQATT and CDR2 SNEGSKA (reference sequence). CDR3 size: 16 residues. J gave up 5 bases and V 1 base, and 9 bases lay outside the gene matches. CDR3 nucleotides: TGCAGTGCTAGAGTTCGAAGCGGGAGGGCCAGAGATACGCAGTATTTT. Its protein product is CSARVRSGRARDTQYF.

The chain has TRBV5-5 and TRBJ1-5; a possible D gene is TRBD1 (5 bases). This CDR3 is 13 amino acids long. Trimming shortened V by 4 bases and J by 6 bases, and 11 bases separated the two germline ends. Germline CDR1 is SGHKS and CDR2 is YYEKEE (reference sequence). CDR3 nucleotides: TGTGCCAGCAGCGGCAGGGTGGCTCAGCCCCAGCATTTT. Encoded protein: CASSGRVAQPQHF.